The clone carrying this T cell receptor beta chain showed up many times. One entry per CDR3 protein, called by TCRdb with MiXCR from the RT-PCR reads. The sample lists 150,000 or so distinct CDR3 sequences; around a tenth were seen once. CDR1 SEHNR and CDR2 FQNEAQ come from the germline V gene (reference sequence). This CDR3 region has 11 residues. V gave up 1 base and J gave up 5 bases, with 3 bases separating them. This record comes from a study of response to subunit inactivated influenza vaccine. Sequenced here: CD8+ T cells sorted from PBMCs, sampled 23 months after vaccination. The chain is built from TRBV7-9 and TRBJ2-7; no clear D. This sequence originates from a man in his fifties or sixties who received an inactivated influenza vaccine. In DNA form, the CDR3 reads TGTGCCAGCAGCTTAGGGGACGAGCAGTACTTC. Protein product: CASSLGDEQYF.